This TCR beta chain was identified in a study of T cell repertoires in cytomegalovirus infection. Germline V gene lookup returns CDR1 SGHTA and CDR2 FQGNSA. J gave up 3 bases and V 5 bases, and 5 bases lay outside the gene matches. The CDR3 contains 15 residues. TCRdb passed the reads through MiXCR, listing each CDR3 protein once. The sample carries some 270,000 distinct CDR3 sequences, approximately 22% recorded once. This clonotype was seen at least ten times. Its antigen is currently unknown. This sample comprised cultured PBMCs, obtained from culture after CMV antigen stimulation. The clonotype comes from a human donor in good health (CMV status not recorded). Some clones in this sample may be carry-over from other donors' samples. The chain links TRBV7-2 to TRBJ1-5, with 9 bases that match TRBD1. The CDR3 bases are TGTGCCAGCAGCGCCCGGACAGGGGCCAATCAGCCCCAGCATTTT. Encoded protein: CASSARTGANQPQHF.